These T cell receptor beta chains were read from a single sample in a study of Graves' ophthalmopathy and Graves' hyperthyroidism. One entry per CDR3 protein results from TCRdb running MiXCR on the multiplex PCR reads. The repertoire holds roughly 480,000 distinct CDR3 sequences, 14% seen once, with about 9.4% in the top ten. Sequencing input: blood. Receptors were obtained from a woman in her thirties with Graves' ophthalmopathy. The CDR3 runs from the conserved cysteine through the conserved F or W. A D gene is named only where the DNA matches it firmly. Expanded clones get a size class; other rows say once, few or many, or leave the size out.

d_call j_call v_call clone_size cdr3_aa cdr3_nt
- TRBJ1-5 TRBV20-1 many CSARETVGYSNQPQHF TGCAGTGCTAGAGAAACAGTTGGATATAGCAATCAGCCCCAGCATTTT
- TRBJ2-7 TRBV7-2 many CASRLQGAYEQYF TGTGCCAGCAGGCTCCAGGGCGCCTACGAGCAGTACTTC
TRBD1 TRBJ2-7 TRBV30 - CAWSRGQGAYEQYF TGTGCCTGGTCGAGGGGACAGGGGGCCTACGAGCAGTACTTC
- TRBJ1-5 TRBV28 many CASRESVRAGNQPQHF TGTGCCAGCAGGGAGTCGGTAAGGGCTGGTAATCAGCCCCAGCATTTT
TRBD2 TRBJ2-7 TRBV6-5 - CASSYFASGEQYF TGTGCCAGCAGTTACTTTGCTAGCGGAGAGCAGTACTTC
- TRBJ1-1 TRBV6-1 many CASVKLTNTEAFF TGTGCCAGCGTGAAACTCACGAACACTGAAGCTTTCTTT
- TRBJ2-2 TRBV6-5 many CASSYSGSDTGELFF TGTGCCAGCAGTTACTCGGGCAGTGACACCGGGGAGCTGTTTTTT
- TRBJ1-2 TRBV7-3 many CASSLTWDLTPEGYTF TGTGCCAGCAGCTTAACGTGGGACCTCACGCCAGAAGGCTACACCTTC
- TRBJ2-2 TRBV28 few CASSLNRQNGELFF TGTGCCAGCAGCTTGAACAGACAAAACGGGGAGCTGTTTTTT
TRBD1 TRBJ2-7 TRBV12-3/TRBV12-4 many CASSTLRGPVYEQYF TGTGCCAGCAGTACCCTCAGGGGGCCTGTCTACGAGCAGTACTTC
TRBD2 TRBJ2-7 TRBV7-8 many CASSFMTSGSEQYF TGTGCCAGCAGCTTTATGACTAGCGGGAGCGAGCAGTACTTC
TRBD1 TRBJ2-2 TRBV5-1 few CASSRDRGDSGELFF TGCGCCAGCAGTCGGGACAGGGGAGACTCCGGGGAGCTGTTTTTT
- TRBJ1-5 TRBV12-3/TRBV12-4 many CASSFGGGQPQHF TGTGCCAGCAGTTTCGGGGGAGGCCAGCCCCAGCATTTT
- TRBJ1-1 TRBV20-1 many CSAREPGMIAETEAFF TGCAGTGCTAGAGAGCCTGGTATGATTGCGGAGACTGAAGCTTTCTTT
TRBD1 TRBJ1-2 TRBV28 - CASSWQGALNYGYIF TGTGCCAGCAGTTGGCAGGGGGCGCTTAACTATGGCTACATCTTC
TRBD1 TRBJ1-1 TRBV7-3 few CASSHPPGQSMNTEAFF TGTGCCAGCAGCCACCCCCCGGGACAGAGCATGAACACTGAAGCTTTCTTT
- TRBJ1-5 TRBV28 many CAIQPQGRSNQPQHF TGTGCCATCCAACCGCAGGGGCGTAGCAATCAGCCCCAGCATTTT
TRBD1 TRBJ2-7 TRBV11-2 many CASSPPGTGGPYEQYF TGTGCCAGCAGCCCTCCCGGGACAGGGGGTCCCTACGAGCAGTACTTC
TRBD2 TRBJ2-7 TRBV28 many CASSHTSGDPYEQYF TGTGCCAGCAGCCACACTAGCGGGGACCCCTACGAGCAGTACTTC
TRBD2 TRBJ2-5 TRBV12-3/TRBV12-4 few CASSRPLIGLAGGRETQYF TGTGCCAGCAGTCGGCCCCTCATCGGACTAGCGGGGGGACGAGAGACCCAGTACTTC
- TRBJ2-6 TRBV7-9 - CASTWTAPGANVLTF TGTGCCAGCACCTGGACAGCTCCTGGGGCCAACGTCCTGACTTTC
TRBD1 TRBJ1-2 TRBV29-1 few CSVAGQNYGYTF TGCAGCGTCGCGGGACAGAACTATGGCTACACCTTC
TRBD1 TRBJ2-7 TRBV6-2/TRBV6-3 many CASSYGTGSEQYF TGTGCCAGCAGTTACGGGACAGGGAGTGAGCAGTACTTC
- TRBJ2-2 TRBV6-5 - CATIKWVGELFF TGTGCCACGATAAAATGGGTCGGGGAGCTGTTTTTT
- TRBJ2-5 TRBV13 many CASSLHGQQETQYF TGTGCCAGCAGCTTACACGGGCAGCAAGAGACCCAGTACTTC
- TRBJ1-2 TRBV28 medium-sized CASSFSGDGYTF TGTGCCAGCAGTTTTTCGGGGGATGGCTACACCTTC
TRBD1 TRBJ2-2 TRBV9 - CASSSRQGQTGELFF TGTGCCAGCAGCTCCCGACAGGGTCAGACCGGGGAGCTGTTTTTT
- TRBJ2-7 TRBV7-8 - CASSLVRQSYEQYF TGTGCCAGCAGCTTAGTTCGGCAGTCCTACGAGCAGTACTTC
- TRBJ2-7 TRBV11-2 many CASSLHSSYEQYF TGTGCCAGCAGCTTACATAGCTCCTACGAGCAGTACTTC
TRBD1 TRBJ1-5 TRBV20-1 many CSADLQGVSQPQHF TGCAGTGCTGACCTACAGGGGGTGTCTCAGCCCCAGCATTTT
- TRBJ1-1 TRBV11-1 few CASLPWPGDSNTEAFF TGTGCCAGCCTACCCTGGCCAGGTGATTCGAACACTGAAGCTTTCTTT
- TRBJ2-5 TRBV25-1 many CASSESGTSQETQYF TGTGCCAGCAGTGAATCGGGTACTAGCCAAGAGACCCAGTACTTC
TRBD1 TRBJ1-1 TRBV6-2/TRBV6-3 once CASSPTGRAEAFF TGTGCCAGCAGTCCGACAGGGCGAGCTGAAGCTTTCTTT
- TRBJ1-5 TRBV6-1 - CASSKDYNQPQHF TGTGCCAGCAGTAAGGATTACAATCAGCCCCAGCATTTT
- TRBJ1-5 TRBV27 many CASRSSGLTQPQHF TGTGCCAGCAGATCCTCTGGGCTGACACAGCCCCAGCATTTT
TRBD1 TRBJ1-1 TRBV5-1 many CASSSRQGGSEAFF TGCGCCAGCAGCTCCCGACAGGGTGGTTCTGAAGCTTTCTTT
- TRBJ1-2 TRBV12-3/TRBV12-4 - CASTDGGLYGYTF TGTGCCAGCACGGACGGGGGGCTCTATGGCTACACCTTC